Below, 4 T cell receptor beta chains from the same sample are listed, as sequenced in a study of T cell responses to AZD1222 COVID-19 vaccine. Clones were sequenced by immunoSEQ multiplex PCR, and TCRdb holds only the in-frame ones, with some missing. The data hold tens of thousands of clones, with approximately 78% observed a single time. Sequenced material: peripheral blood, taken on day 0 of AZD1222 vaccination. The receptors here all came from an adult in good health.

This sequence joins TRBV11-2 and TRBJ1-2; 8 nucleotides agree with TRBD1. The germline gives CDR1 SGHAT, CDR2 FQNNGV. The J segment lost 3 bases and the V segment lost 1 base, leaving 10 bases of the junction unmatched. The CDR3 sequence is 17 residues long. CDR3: CASSLGTGRYDYYGYTF. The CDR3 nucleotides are TGTGCCAGCAGCTTAGGGACAGGGAGGTACGACTACTATGGCTACACCTTC.

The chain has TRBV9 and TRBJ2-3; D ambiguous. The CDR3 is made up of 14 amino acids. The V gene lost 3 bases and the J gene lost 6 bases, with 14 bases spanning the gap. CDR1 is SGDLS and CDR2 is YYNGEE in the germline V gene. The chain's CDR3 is CASSEQGNLDTQYF. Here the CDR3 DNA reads TGTGCCAGCAGCGAACAAGGGAACTTGGATACGCAGTATTTT. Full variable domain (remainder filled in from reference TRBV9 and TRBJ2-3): DSGVTQTPKHLITATGQRVTLRCSPRSGDLSVYWYQQSLDQGLQFLIQYYNGEERAKGNILERFSAQQFPDLHSELNLSSLELGDSALYFCASSEQGNLDTQYFGPGTRLTVL.

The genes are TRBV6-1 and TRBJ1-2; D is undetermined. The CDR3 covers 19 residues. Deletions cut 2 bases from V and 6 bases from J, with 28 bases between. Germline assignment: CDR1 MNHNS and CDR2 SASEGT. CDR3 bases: TGTGCCAGCAGTGAACTGTTCTTTCTGGCCTCCGCGGATAGGAATGGCTACACCTTC. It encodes CASSELFFLASADRNGYTF.

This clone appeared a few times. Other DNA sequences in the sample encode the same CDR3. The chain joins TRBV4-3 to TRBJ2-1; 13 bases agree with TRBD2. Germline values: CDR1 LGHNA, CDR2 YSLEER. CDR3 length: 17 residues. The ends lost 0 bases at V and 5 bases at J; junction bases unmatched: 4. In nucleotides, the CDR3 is TGCGCCAGCAGCCAAGATCGCGGACTAGCGGGGGACAATGAGCAGTTCTTC. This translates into CASSQDRGLAGDNEQFF.